These T cell receptor beta chains were read from a single sample in a study of blood T cell repertoires in COVID-19. Method: immunoSEQ multiplex PCR; TCRdb's copy keeps in-frame clones and lacks some. The table has about 300,000 clones, around nine tenths seen once. The sequenced sample was peripheral blood. The source is a woman aged 25 to 45 with COVID-19, enrolled during active disease. Each CDR3 is given with its conserved first and last residue. Each record gives: clone size, J gene, D gene, V gene, CDR3 DNA, CDR3 protein. A D gene is named only where the DNA matches it firmly. The size of a clone is reported for some rows only, either as once, few or many, or as a class for expanded clones.

NA TRBJ1-3 NA TRBV29-1 TGCAGCGTTGGGGAGGGCTCTGGAAACACCATATATTTT CSVGEGSGNTIYF
NA TRBJ2-6 NA TRBV6-5 TGTGCCAGCAGCTGGACTTTTTCTGGGGCCAACGTCCTGACTTTC CASSWTFSGANVLTF
many TRBJ2-5 NA TRBV5-1 TGCGCCAGCAGCTACCAGGGACTGGGGGGAGAGACCCAGTACTTC CASSYQGLGGETQYF
once TRBJ1-1 NA TRBV19 TGTGCCAGTAGTATGATGCGGGCCGCCGGGGCTTTCTTT CASSMMRAAGAFF
NA TRBJ1-5 TRBD1 TRBV19 TGTGCCAGTAGTGACTACACAGGGGTTCCTCAGCCCCAGCATTTT CASSDYTGVPQPQHF
NA TRBJ1-1 NA TRBV4-2 TGTGCCAGCAGCTACGTGACTGGTCCATCATCCGCGAACACTGAAGCTTTCTTT CASSYVTGPSSANTEAFF
once TRBJ1-1 NA TRBV3-1/TRBV3-2 TGTGCCAGCAGCCAAGTTGGGGGAGGCACTGAAGCTTTCTTT CASSQVGGGTEAFF
NA TRBJ1-1 NA TRBV15 TGTGCCACCAGCAGAGATCGCAGCGGGCGCGCTGAAGCTTTCTTT CATSRDRSGRAEAFF
NA TRBJ1-3 TRBD1 TRBV5-3 TGTGCCAGAATAGAGGGCCAGGGGGCTGAGTTATATGGAAACACCATATATTTT CARIEGQGAELYGNTIYF
NA TRBJ2-1 NA TRBV12-3/TRBV12-4 TGTGCCAGCAGGAAGAGCTCCTACAATGAGCAGTTCTTC CASRKSSYNEQFF
NA TRBJ2-1 TRBD2 TRBV11-3 TGTGCCAGCAGCTTACGGACTAGTTCGAATGAGCAGTTCTTC CASSLRTSSNEQFF
NA TRBJ1-2 NA TRBV5-1 TGCGCCAGGGGGACACCCTACAACTATGGCTACACCTTC CARGTPYNYGYTF
NA TRBJ2-1 TRBD2 TRBV4-1 TGCGCCAGCACCCGGGGGGGTGACTACAATGAGCAGTTCTTC CASTRGGDYNEQFF
once TRBJ2-2 TRBD2 TRBV9 TGTGCCAGCGGTAAGACTAGCGGGTACAACGGGGAGCTGTTTTTT CASGKTSGYNGELFF
NA TRBJ1-1 NA TRBV6-5 TGTGCCAGCAGTTACTCCGTGGAGGGCACTGAAGCTTTCTTT CASSYSVEGTEAFF
NA TRBJ1-2 TRBD1 TRBV9 TGTGCCAGCAGCGCACAGGGGGGAGGCTACACCTTC CASSAQGGGYTF
NA TRBJ2-3 NA TRBV7-2 TGTGCCAGCAGCTTATTTCACCAGGAGGCAGATACGCAGTATTTT CASSLFHQEADTQYF
NA TRBJ1-2 TRBD1 TRBV6-5 TGTGCCAGCAGCCGAGAGACAGGGGGCGGTGGCTACACCTTC CASSRETGGGGYTF
NA TRBJ2-2 NA TRBV2 TGTGCCACGGACCCCGGGACAAGCACCGGGGAGCTGTTTTTT CATDPGTSTGELFF
NA TRBJ2-2 TRBD2 TRBV11-3 TGTGCCAGCAGCGGGACTAGATCCACCGGGGAGCTGTTTTTT CASSGTRSTGELFF
few TRBJ2-7 TRBD1 TRBV30 TGTGCCTGGCGAGACAGGGCCAGCGAGCAGTACTTC CAWRDRASEQYF
few TRBJ1-1 TRBD1 TRBV19 TGTGCCAGTAGCAAGGGGGCGGGAGCTTTCTTT CASSKGAGAFF
NA TRBJ1-4 NA TRBV6-5 TGTGCCAGCAGGTTAGAGGGTTCGGTCGGAAAACTGTTTTTT CASRLEGSVGKLFF
NA TRBJ2-3 NA TRBV5-4 TGTGCCAGCAGCTTGGTGGTCAGGGGAAGGCAGTATTTT CASSLVVRGRQYF
NA TRBJ1-5 TRBD1 TRBV28 TGTGCCAGCACGAGGCCCCGGGACAGTAGCAATCAGCCCCAGCATTTT CASTRPRDSSNQPQHF
NA TRBJ2-1 TRBD2 TRBV4-3 TGCGCCAGCAGCCAAGATACGGGGGGGTTAAATGAGCAGTTCTTC CASSQDTGGLNEQFF
NA TRBJ2-7 TRBD2 TRBV19 TGTGCCAGTAGTATTGGGACTAGCGGGGGTGAGTACTTC CASSIGTSGGEYF
NA TRBJ1-2 NA TRBV5-1 TGCGCCAGCAGCCTCCGGGACTCAGGAAGACTCAGAGGACTTTATGGCTACACCTTC CASSLRDSGRLRGLYGYTF
NA TRBJ1-4 NA TRBV9 TGTGCCAGCAGCCCCGGGGGGGGCCGCCTGGAAAAACTGTTTTTT CASSPGGGRLEKLFF
NA TRBJ1-2 NA TRBV6-2/TRBV6-3 TGTGCCAGCAGTTATGAGGGATTGCCTGGCTATGGCTACACCTTC CASSYEGLPGYGYTF
NA TRBJ2-1 TRBD2 TRBV5-4 TGTGCCAGCAGCTGGGGGGGCAATGAGCAGTTCTTC CASSWGGNEQFF
many TRBJ1-1 NA TRBV3-1/TRBV3-2 TGTGCCAGCAGCCAAGATCTGCCAGGCCACATGAACACTGAAGCTTTCTTT CASSQDLPGHMNTEAFF
NA TRBJ1-6 NA TRBV2 TGTGCCAGCATTGAGGGCAGGTTTAAGTCACCCCTCCACTTT CASIEGRFKSPLHF
NA TRBJ1-2 NA TRBV6-5 TGTGCCAGCAGTTATGGGGGGGTTGACTATGGCTACACCTTC CASSYGGVDYGYTF
once TRBJ2-3 TRBD2 TRBV6-5 TGTGCCAGCAGTTCGGGACTAGCGGTCCCCCAGGGTACGCAGTATTTT CASSSGLAVPQGTQYF
NA TRBJ2-3 TRBD2 TRBV13 TGTGCCAGCAGCCCAAGACTAGCGGGGGGGTCTGATACGCAGTATTTT CASSPRLAGGSDTQYF
few TRBJ1-6 NA TRBV3-1/TRBV3-2 TGTGCCAGCAGCCAAACAGGGCGTATTTCACCCCTCCACTTT CASSQTGRISPLHF
NA TRBJ2-7 NA TRBV18 TGTGCCAGCTCACCCCCTTCCCCTTCCTACGAGCAGTACTTC CASSPPSPSYEQYF
NA TRBJ1-2 NA TRBV5-6 TGTGCCAGCAGCTTTGGGCAGGGTGGGGGCTACACCTTC CASSFGQGGGYTF
NA TRBJ2-1 TRBD2 TRBV7-2 TGTGCCAGCAGCTTAGTGCCCCGGAAACTAGCGGGGCTCTACAATGAGCAGTTCTTC CASSLVPRKLAGLYNEQFF
NA TRBJ1-2 NA TRBV12-3/TRBV12-4 TGTGCCAGCAGTTTGGGACATAGCCATGGCTACACCTTC CASSLGHSHGYTF
NA TRBJ1-3 TRBD1 TRBV28 TGTGCCAGCAGAGTGGACAGGGTTAGCTCTGGAAACACCATATATTTT CASRVDRVSSGNTIYF
NA TRBJ1-4 NA TRBV5-5 TGTGCCAGCAGCCCGGGAGGATGGCGCACTAATGAAAAACTGTTTTTT CASSPGGWRTNEKLFF
NA TRBJ2-5 NA TRBV2 TGTGCCAGCAGTGGGCAGCAAGAGACCCAGTACTTC CASSGQQETQYF
NA TRBJ2-3 NA TRBV11-2 TGTGCCAGCAGCTTAGTAACAGATACGCAGTATTTT CASSLVTDTQYF
NA TRBJ2-3 TRBD1 TRBV12-5 TGTGCTAGTGGCGGGGGACAGGGTGGACGGGATACGCAGTATTTT CASGGGQGGRDTQYF
NA TRBJ2-2 NA TRBV5-1 TGCGCCAGCAGGGACAGACCGAACACCGGGGAGCTGTTTTTT CASRDRPNTGELFF
NA TRBJ1-1 TRBD1 TRBV4-1 TGCGCCAGCAGCCAGTGGGGACAGGCGAACACTGAAGCTTTCTTT CASSQWGQANTEAFF